The source of this TCR beta chain is a study of CD8 T cells in Susac syndrome. Random hexamers were used to reverse transcribe an amount of 0.5 to 1 ug RNA. TCR beta CDR3 was amplified by immunoSEQ multiplex PCR. This amplification extended across 54 Vbeta and 13 Jbeta segments. TCRdb reprocessed the immunoSEQ multiplex PCR reads via MiXCR and lists one record per CDR3 protein. The repertoire has roughly 130,000 distinct CDR3 sequences, over 90% of them found once; the top ten carry roughly 0.12%. Germline-derived CDR1 and CDR2 are MNHEY and SVGAGI. Trimming took off 0 bases at V and 14 bases at J, with 19 bases between the two ends. The CDR3 has 14 amino acids. The study sequenced TCR beta in blood CD8+ and CD4+ T cells. It was healthy donors who served as the controls, matched for age and sex. Negative magnetic isolation gave CD8+ and CD4+ cells; FACS enriched CD8+ TEMRA.

V is TRBV6-5 and J is TRBJ1-2, with a weak D call TRBD1 (5 bases). The clonotype comes from a human donor in good health. Sequencing input: CD4+ T cells from PBMCs. The chain's CDR3 is CASSYSSGDRYLTF. CDR3 nucleotide sequence: TGTGCCAGCAGTTACTCTTCCGGGGACCGCTATCTAACCTTC.